The 27 T cell receptor beta chains reported below all come from one sample, sequenced in a study of T-cell reconstitution after alpha-beta-depleted transplantation in children. Preparation of the TCRbeta library used unique molecular identifiers. One entry per CDR3 protein results from TCRdb running MiXCR on the PCR reads. This sample has approximately 85,000 distinct CDR3 sequences, with 12% to 15% found just once. The input for sequencing was PBMCs, mostly from graft donor cells, taken 180 days after TCRalphabeta/CD19-depleted stem cell transplant. The receptors derive from a male patient aged 2 to 10 who had a stem cell transplant for acute lymphoblastic leukemia, so the T cells may come from the graft donor.

The chain combines TRBV7-9 with TRBJ2-7; perhaps TRBD1 as D (5 bases). The CDR3 extends over 14 amino acids. Trimming removed 4 bases at V and 2 bases at J, with 12 bases between. Germline CDR1 SEHNR, CDR2 FQNEAQ (reference sequence). CDR3 region: CASSSSYRTYEQYF. CDR3 nucleotide sequence: TGTGCCAGCAGCTCTTCCTACAGGACCTACGAGCAGTACTTC. The whole variable domain, filled in from reference TRBV7-9 and TRBJ2-7, reads DTGVSQNPRHKITKRGQNVTFRCDPISEHNRLYWYRQTLGQGPEFLTYFQNEAQLEKSRLLSDRFSAERPKGSFSTLEIQRTEQGDSAMYLCASSSSYRTYEQYFGPGTRLTVT.

By share, this clonotype ranks as medium-sized. The rearrangement joins TRBV6-2 or TRBV6-3 to TRBJ2-3; no clear D. This CDR3 region has 12 residues. Trimming shortened V by 2 bases and J by 4 bases, and 4 bases separated the two germline ends. Germline V CDR1 and CDR2: MNHEY, SVGEGT. The CDR3 nucleotides are TGTGCCAGCAGTTACCCACCAGATACGCAGTATTTT. It encodes CASSYPPDTQYF.

This clonotype was picked up many times. This chain links TRBV20-1 with TRBJ2-3; 8 bases are shared with TRBD1. V lost 2 bases and J lost 0; bases outside the gene matches: 1. There are 14 residues in the CDR3. The germline CDR1 and CDR2 sequences are DFQATT and SNEGSKA (reference sequence). CDR3 sequence: CSARQGASTDTQYF. In nucleotides, the CDR3 is TGCAGTGCTAGACAGGGGGCTAGCACAGATACGCAGTATTTT.

This clonotype was counted many times. V and J are TRBV6-1 and TRBJ1-4, with no clear D. Trimming removed 8 bases from V and 7 bases from J, with 17 bases in between. The CDR3 runs to 14 residues. The germline V gene has CDR1 MNHNS and CDR2 SASEGT. This chain's CDR3 is CASSIGGSREKLFF. DNA for the CDR3: TGTGCCAGCTCCATAGGAGGGTCGCGTGAAAAACTGTTTTTT.

This clonotype came up a few times. V usage is TRBV20-1 and J usage is TRBJ2-1, with a tentative D call TRBD2 (5 bases). V lost 5 bases to trimming and J lost 3 bases, with 26 bases between them. CDR3 size: 18 residues. Germline V gene sequence: CDR1 DFQATT, CDR2 SNEGSKA (reference sequence). The CDR3 here is CSAPANGIRGRFYNEQFF. The DNA for the CDR3 is TGCAGTGCTCCCGCCAACGGCATTAGAGGGCGGTTCTACAATGAGCAGTTCTTC.

This sequence joins TRBV9 and TRBJ1-5; D is ambiguous. The V gene lost 4 bases and the J gene lost 7 bases, with 12 bases spanning the gap. Germline lookup yields CDR1 SGDLS and CDR2 YYNGEE. There are 13 residues in the CDR3. Here the CDR3 reads CASSRVAHQPQHF. Here the CDR3 DNA reads TGTGCCAGCAGCCGGGTGGCCCACCAGCCCCAGCATTTT.

This sequence joins TRBV20-1 and TRBJ1-4; no clear D. From germline, CDR1 is DFQATT and CDR2 SNEGSKA (reference sequence). Trimming removed 5 bases at V and 8 bases at J, with 12 bases between. There are 12 residues in the CDR3. CDR3 in DNA: TGCAGTGCTTCGTCTTCACAGGAAAAACTGTTTTTT. Translating gives CSASSSQEKLFF.

The V and J genes are TRBV29-1 and TRBJ1-2; possibly TRBD1 for D (6 bases). Germline values: CDR1 SQVTM, CDR2 ANQGSEA. V was cut by 6 bases and J by 4 bases, with 18 bases left in between. The CDR3 consists of 14 residues. CDR3 DNA sequence: TGCAGCGTGGAGATGGACAGAACATCCTATGGCTACACCTTC. This translates into CSVEMDRTSYGYTF.

This sequence joins TRBV9 and TRBJ1-1; the D gene is possibly TRBD1 (5 bases). The germline V gene encodes CDR1 SGDLS and CDR2 YYNGEE. The length of the CDR3 is 13 residues. The V end lost 4 bases, the J end lost 0 bases, and 7 bases lay between the germline ends. This CDR3 reads CASSTGLNTEAFF. The CDR3 bases are TGTGCCAGCAGCACGGGGCTGAACACTGAAGCTTTCTTT.

Remarks on this clonotype: With a much larger clone just one base away, this may be a read error. V gene TRBV5-1 combines with J gene TRBJ1-1; a possible D gene is TRBD1 (5 bases). The V gene lost 0 bases and the J gene lost 6 bases, with 12 bases spanning the gap. This CDR3 has 14 residues. Germline-derived CDR1 and CDR2 are SGHRS and YFSETQ. The CDR3 bases are TGCGCCAGCAGCTTGGGGACATGGGGGTCTGAAGCTTTCTTT. This encodes CASSLGTWGSEAFF.

This chain uses TRBV5-5 with TRBJ1-4; 7 nucleotides agree with TRBD1. This CDR3 has 15 residues. Germline V gene lookup returns CDR1 SGHKS and CDR2 YYEKEE (reference sequence). Trimming cost V 0 bases and J 10 bases; bases outside gene matches: 9. The CDR3 DNA reads TGTGCCAGCAGCTTGGCCGAGACAGGGTATCGAAAACTGTTTTTT. It codes for CASSLAETGYRKLFF.

This chain uses TRBV24-1 with TRBJ1-1; perhaps TRBD1 as D (5 bases). The germline gives CDR1 KGHDR, CDR2 SFDVKD. V was trimmed by 9 bases and J by 4 bases, leaving 17 bases between them. The CDR3 loop spans 14 amino acids. The DNA for the CDR3 is TGTGCCACCCACCTATGGGGGGGACTCACTGAAGCTTTCTTT. Its protein product is CATHLWGGLTEAFF.

The chain has TRBV28 and TRBJ2-5, with 10 bases that match TRBD2. Trimming took 7 bases from V and 7 from J; bases not matched to a gene: 15. The CDR3 totals 16 residues. Germline V lookup: CDR1 MDHEN, CDR2 SYDVKM. The CDR3 spells CASTRPLAGSRGTQYF. The CDR3 nucleotides read TGTGCCAGCACCCGTCCACTAGCGGGGTCGAGGGGGACCCAGTACTTC. The whole variable domain, filled in from reference TRBV28 and TRBJ2-5, reads DVKVTQSSRYLVKRTGEKVFLECVQDMDHENMFWYRQDPGLGLRLIYFSYDVKMKEKGDIPEGYSVSREKKERFSLILESASTNQTSMYLCASTRPLAGSRGTQYFGPGTRLLVL.

The rearrangement uses TRBV7-2 and TRBJ2-5; 9 bases are a match to TRBD1. V lost 5 bases to trimming and J lost 1 base; unmatched junction nucleotides: 2. CDR1 and CDR2 from the germline V gene are SGHTA and FQGNSA. The CDR3 has 14 amino acids. CDR3 nucleotides: TGTGCCAGCAGCCTACAGGGGGCCCAAGAGACCCAGTACTTC. This translates into CASSLQGAQETQYF.

V usage is TRBV15 and J usage is TRBJ2-7, with D possibly TRBD1 on 6 matching bases. Germline values: CDR1 LNHNV, CDR2 YYDKDF (reference sequence). Trimming removed 3 bases from V and 0 bases from J, with 12 bases in between. This CDR3 is built from 15 residues. The CDR3 bases are TGTGCCACCAGCAGCTTCCGGGACACCTCCTACGAGCAGTACTTC. Its protein is CATSSFRDTSYEQYF.

This clonotype occurred a few times. The J gene is TRBJ1-6, the V gene TRBV7-2, with a weak D call TRBD1 (6 bases). V gave up 5 bases and J gave up 10 bases, with 18 bases separating them. The CDR3 length is 15 residues. The germline V gene encodes CDR1 SGHTA and CDR2 FQGNSA. The CDR3 sequence: CASSQGSGIGSPLHF. The CDR3 DNA reads TGTGCCAGCAGCCAGGGGTCGGGGATAGGGTCACCCCTCCACTTT.

In this sample, this clonotype turned up a few times. CDR3 coding DNA: TGCGCCAGCAGCTTATTTACAGCGGATTACAATGAGCAGTTCTTC. This codes for CASSLFTADYNEQFF. This sequence joins TRBV5-1 and TRBJ2-1; maybe TRBD2 (5 bases). Trimming cost V 2 bases and J 4 bases, with 13 bases left between them. The CDR3 spans 15 residues. Germline V gives CDR1 SGHRS, CDR2 YFSETQ.

This clonotype was observed a few times. The chain joins TRBV7-9 to TRBJ2-1; D not resolved. CDR1 and CDR2 from the germline V gene are SEHNR and FQNEAQ (reference sequence). The CDR3 runs to 8 residues. The ends were cut back, 10 bases at V and 6 bases at J, with 1 base in the middle. The CDR3, as DNA: TGTGCCACCAATGAGCAGTTCTTC. It is translated as CATNEQFF.

In this sample, this clonotype turned up a few times. The chain employs TRBV27 and TRBJ2-2; 8 bases fit TRBD1. CDR1 and CDR2 from the germline V gene are MNHEY and SMNVEV (reference sequence). The CDR3 length is 16 residues. The V gene end was trimmed by 6 bases and the J gene end by 9 bases; junction bases not matched to a gene: 15. The CDR3 DNA reads TGTGCCAGCAGCCCGGACAGGGCGACCCGGTATCGGGAGCTGTTTTTT. It specifies CASSPDRATRYRELFF.

CDR3 loop: CASSLQVQETQYF. The CDR3 DNA sequence: TGTGCCAGCAGCTTACAGGTTCAAGAGACCCAGTACTTC. V and J are TRBV7-9 and TRBJ2-5, with D unresolved. The CDR3 has 13 residues. Germline values: CDR1 SEHNR, CDR2 FQNEAQ (reference sequence). V was cut by 2 bases and J by 2 bases, with 6 bases left in between.

In this sample, this clonotype turned up a few times. The chain couples TRBV6-2 or TRBV6-3 to TRBJ1-2; 11 bases are shared with TRBD1. Per germline, CDR1 MNHEY and CDR2 SVGEGT. This CDR3 spans 13 amino acids. The ends lost 7 bases at V and 8 bases at J; junction bases unmatched: 6. CDR3 in DNA: TGTGCCAGCACCACGGACAGGGGGCACGGCTACACCTTC. Amino acids: CASTTDRGHGYTF.

This clonotype was seen repeatedly, ten times or more. The rearrangement uses TRBV5-1 and TRBJ2-7; D is undetermined. This CDR3 has 11 amino acids. Trimming shortened V by 0 bases and J by 6 bases, and 4 bases separated the two germline ends. Germline assignment: CDR1 SGHRS and CDR2 YFSETQ. The DNA of the CDR3 is TGCGCCAGCAGCTTGGCATCCGAGCAGTACTTC. Its protein product is CASSLASEQYF.

The sample holds a few counts of this clonotype. V gene TRBV29-1 combines with J gene TRBJ2-3, with 7 bases fitting TRBD2. This CDR3 is 13 amino acids long. V trimming: 6 bases; J trimming: 2 bases; junction bases outside the gene matches: 5. Looked up from germline, CDR1 is SQVTM and CDR2 is ANQGSEA. CDR3 protein: CSVRTRTTDTQYF. DNA for the CDR3: TGCAGCGTCCGGACTAGGACCACAGATACGCAGTATTTT.

In its sample, this clonotype was seen a few times. The rearrangement joins TRBV15 to TRBJ2-7; 8 bases match TRBD1. V shed 0 bases, J shed 3 bases, and the junction held 4 bases outside the gene matches. The CDR3 is made up of 15 amino acids. CDR1 and CDR2 (germline): LNHNV, YYDKDF (reference sequence). This chain's CDR3 is CATSREGTGLYEQYF. DNA for the CDR3: TGTGCCACCAGCAGAGAGGGGACAGGTCTCTACGAGCAGTACTTC.

The gene calls are TRBV20-1 and TRBJ2-5; D perhaps matches TRBD1 (5 bases). The CDR3 spans 11 residues. Trimming cost V 6 bases and J 4 bases, with 9 bases left between them. Germline loops: CDR1 DFQATT, CDR2 SNEGSKA (reference sequence). DNA for the CDR3: TGCAGTGCCCAGGGTAGAGAGACCCAGTACTTC. As protein: CSAQGRETQYF.

V usage is TRBV7-9 and J usage is TRBJ1-1; TRBD1 might be the D (5 bases). Per germline, CDR1 SEHNR and CDR2 FQNEAQ (reference sequence). The CDR3 spans 17 residues. V was shortened by 2 bases and J by 11 bases, with 27 bases between the two germline ends. CDR3 bases: TGTGCCAGCAGCTTACCGCCTCATCGACAGTTAAACCGCTCGGCTTTCTTT. Translated, it gives CASSLPPHRQLNRSAFF. The variable domain in full, with the rest retrieved from reference TRBV7-9 and TRBJ1-1, is DTGVSQNPRHKITKRGQNVTFRCDPISEHNRLYWYRQTLGQGPEFLTYFQNEAQLEKSRLLSDRFSAERPKGSFSTLEIQRTEQGDSAMYLCASSLPPHRQLNRSAFFGQGTRLTVV.

This clonotype was recorded a few times. The V gene is TRBV5-1, the J gene TRBJ1-1; the D gene is possibly TRBD1 (5 bases). CDR3 length equals 18 residues. V lost 0 bases to trimming and J lost 0 bases, with 18 bases between them. The V gene's germline CDR1 is SGHRS and CDR2 YFSETQ. This CDR3 reads CASSLALGSGGVNTEAFF. The CDR3 DNA is TGCGCCAGCAGCTTGGCTTTGGGTAGTGGAGGGGTGAACACTGAAGCTTTCTTT.